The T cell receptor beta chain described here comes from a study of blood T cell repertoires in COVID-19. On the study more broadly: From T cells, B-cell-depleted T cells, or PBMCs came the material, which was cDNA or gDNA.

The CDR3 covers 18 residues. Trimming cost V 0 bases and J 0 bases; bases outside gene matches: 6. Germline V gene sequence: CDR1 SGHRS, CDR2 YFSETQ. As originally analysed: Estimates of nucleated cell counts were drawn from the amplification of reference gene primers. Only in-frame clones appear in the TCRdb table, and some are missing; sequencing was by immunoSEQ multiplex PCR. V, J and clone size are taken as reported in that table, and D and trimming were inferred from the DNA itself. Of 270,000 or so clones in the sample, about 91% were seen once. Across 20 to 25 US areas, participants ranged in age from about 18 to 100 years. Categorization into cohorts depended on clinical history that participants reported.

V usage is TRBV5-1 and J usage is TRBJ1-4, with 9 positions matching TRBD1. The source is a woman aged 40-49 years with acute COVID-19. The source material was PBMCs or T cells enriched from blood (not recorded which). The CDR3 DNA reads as TGCGCCAGCAGCTTGGAACAGGGGGCGGACGCAACTAATGAAAAACTGTTTTTT. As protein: CASSLEQGADATNEKLFF.